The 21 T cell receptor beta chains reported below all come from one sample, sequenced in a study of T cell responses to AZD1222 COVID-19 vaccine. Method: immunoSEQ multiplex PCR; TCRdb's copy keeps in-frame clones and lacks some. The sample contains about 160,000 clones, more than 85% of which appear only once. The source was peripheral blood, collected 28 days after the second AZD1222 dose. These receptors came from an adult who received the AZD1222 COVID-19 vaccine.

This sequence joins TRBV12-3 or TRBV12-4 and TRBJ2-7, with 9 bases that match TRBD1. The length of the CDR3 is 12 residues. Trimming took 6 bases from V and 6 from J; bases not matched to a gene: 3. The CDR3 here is CASRSTGGEQYF. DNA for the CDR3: TGTGCCAGCAGATCGACAGGGGGCGAGCAGTACTTC.

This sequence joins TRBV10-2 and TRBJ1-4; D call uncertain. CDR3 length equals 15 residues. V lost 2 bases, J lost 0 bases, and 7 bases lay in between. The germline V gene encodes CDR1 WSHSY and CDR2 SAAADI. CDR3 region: CASSENFATNEKLFF. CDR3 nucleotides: TGCGCCAGCAGTGAGAACTTTGCAACTAATGAAAAACTGTTTTTT.

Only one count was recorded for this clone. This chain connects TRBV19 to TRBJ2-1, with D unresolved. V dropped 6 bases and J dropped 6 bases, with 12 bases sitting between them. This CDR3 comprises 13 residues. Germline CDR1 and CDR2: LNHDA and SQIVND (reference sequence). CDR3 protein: CASSPQVRNEQFF. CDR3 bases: TGTGCCAGTAGCCCCCAGGTACGCAATGAGCAGTTCTTC.

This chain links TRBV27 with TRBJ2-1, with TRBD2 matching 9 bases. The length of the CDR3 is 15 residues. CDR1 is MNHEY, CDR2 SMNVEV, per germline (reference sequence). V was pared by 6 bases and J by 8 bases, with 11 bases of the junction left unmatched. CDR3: CASSPMLAGKDEQFF. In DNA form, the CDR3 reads TGTGCCAGCAGCCCGATGCTAGCGGGAAAAGATGAGCAGTTCTTC.

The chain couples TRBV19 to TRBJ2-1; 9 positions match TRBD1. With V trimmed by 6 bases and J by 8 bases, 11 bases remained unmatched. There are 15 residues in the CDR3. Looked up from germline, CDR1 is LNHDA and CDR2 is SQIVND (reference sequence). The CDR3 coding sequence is TGTGCCAGTAGGACTTTGGGACAGGGAGCGCATGAGCAGTTCTTC. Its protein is CASRTLGQGAHEQFF.

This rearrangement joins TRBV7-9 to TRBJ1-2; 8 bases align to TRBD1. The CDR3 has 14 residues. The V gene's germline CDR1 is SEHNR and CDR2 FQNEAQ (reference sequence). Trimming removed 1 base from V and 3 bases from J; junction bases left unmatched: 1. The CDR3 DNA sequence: TGTGCCAGCAGCTTAGGGGACAGGCACTATGGCTACACCTTC. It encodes CASSLGDRHYGYTF.

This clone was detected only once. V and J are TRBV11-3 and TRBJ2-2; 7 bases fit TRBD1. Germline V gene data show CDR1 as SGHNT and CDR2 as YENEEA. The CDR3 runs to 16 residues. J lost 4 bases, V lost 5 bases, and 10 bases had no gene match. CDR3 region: CASSPTTGYPTGELFF. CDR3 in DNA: TGTGCCAGCAGCCCAACGACAGGGTATCCCACCGGGGAGCTGTTTTTT.

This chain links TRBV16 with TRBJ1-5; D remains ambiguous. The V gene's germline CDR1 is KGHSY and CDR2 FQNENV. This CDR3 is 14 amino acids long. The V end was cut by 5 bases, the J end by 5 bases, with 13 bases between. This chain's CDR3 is CASSFKAEDQPQHF. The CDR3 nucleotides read TGTGCCAGCAGCTTTAAAGCGGAGGATCAGCCCCAGCATTTT.

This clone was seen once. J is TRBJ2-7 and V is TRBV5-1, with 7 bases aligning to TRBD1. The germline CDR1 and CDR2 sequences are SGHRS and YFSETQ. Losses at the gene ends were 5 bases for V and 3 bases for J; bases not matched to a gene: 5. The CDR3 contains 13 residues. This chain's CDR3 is CASRQGPGYEQYF. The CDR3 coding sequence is TGCGCCAGCAGACAGGGGCCGGGCTACGAGCAGTACTTC. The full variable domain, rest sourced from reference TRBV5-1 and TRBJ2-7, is KAGVTQTPRYLIKTRGQQVTLSCSPISGHRSVSWYQQTPGQGLQFLFEYFSETQRNKGNFPGRFSGRQFSNSRSEMNVSTLELGDSALYLCASRQGPGYEQYFGPGTRLTVT.

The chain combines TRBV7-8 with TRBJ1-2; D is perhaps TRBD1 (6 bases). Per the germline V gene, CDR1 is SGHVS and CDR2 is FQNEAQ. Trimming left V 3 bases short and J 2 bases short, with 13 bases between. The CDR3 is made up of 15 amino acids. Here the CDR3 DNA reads TGTGCCAGCAGCTTGGACTGGGGGGGCAACTATGGCTACACCTTC. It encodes CASSLDWGGNYGYTF.

The CDR3 DNA reads TGCGCCAGCAGCTTGGCCCTGGCTAGCGGGGTAGTCTACAATGAGCAGTTCTTC. Translated: CASSLALASGVVYNEQFF. This chain joins TRBV5-1 and TRBJ2-1; the match to TRBD2 covers 9 bases. This CDR3 is 18 amino acids long. With V trimmed by 0 bases and J by 3 bases, 10 bases remained unmatched. The germline CDR1 and CDR2 sequences are SGHRS and YFSETQ.

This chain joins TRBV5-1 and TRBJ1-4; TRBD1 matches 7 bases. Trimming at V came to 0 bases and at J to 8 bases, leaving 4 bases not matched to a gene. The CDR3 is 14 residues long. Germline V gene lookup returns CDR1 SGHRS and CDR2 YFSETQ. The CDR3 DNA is TGCGCCAGCAGCTTGGACAGGGGAAACGAAAAACTGTTTTTT. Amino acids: CASSLDRGNEKLFF.

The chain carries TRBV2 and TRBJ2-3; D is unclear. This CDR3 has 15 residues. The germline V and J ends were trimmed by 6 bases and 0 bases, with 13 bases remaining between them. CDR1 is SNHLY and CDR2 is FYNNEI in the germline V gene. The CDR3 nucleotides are TGTGCCAGCAGAGCTGAGACTTCTAGCACAGATACGCAGTATTTT. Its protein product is CASRAETSSTDTQYF.

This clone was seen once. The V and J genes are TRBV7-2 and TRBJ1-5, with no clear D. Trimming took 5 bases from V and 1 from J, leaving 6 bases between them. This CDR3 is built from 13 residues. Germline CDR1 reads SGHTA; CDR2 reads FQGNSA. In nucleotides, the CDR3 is TGTGCCAGCAGCATTGACAGCAATCAGCCCCAGCATTTT. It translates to CASSIDSNQPQHF.

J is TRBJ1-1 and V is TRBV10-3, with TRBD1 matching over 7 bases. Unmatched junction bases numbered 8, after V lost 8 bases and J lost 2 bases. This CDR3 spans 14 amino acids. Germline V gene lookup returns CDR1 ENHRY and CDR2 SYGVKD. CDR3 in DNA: TGTGCCATCCGGCGGGACAGCGCTAACACTGAAGCTTTCTTT. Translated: CAIRRDSANTEAFF.

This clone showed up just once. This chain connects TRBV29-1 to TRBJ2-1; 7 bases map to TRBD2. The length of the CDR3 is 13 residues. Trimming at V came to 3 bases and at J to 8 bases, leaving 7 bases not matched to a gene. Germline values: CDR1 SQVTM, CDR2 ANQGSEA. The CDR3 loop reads CSVDRGRRDEQFF. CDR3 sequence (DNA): TGCAGCGTTGATCGCGGGAGACGCGATGAGCAGTTCTTC.

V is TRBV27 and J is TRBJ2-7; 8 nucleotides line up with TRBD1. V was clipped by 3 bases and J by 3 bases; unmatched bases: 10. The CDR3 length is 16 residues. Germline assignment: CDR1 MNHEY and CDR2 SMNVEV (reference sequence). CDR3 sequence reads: CASSLRQGMGVYEQYF. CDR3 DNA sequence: TGTGCCAGCAGTTTGCGACAGGGGATGGGGGTCTACGAGCAGTACTTC.

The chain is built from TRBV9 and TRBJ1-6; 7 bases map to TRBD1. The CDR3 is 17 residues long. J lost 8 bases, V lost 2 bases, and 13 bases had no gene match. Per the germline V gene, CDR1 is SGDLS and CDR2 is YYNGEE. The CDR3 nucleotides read TGTGCCAGCAGCGTTTACCATAGACAGGGAGTGGATTCACCCCTCCACTTT. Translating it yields CASSVYHRQGVDSPLHF. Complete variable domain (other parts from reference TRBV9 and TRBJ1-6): DSGVTQTPKHLITATGQRVTLRCSPRSGDLSVYWYQQSLDQGLQFLIQYYNGEERAKGNILERFSAQQFPDLHSELNLSSLELGDSALYFCASSVYHRQGVDSPLHFGNGTRLTVT.

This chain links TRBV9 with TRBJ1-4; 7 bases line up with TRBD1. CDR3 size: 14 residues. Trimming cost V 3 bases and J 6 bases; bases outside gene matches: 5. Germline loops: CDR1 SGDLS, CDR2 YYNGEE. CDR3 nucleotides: TGTGCCAGCAGCGCGACAGGGTTTGATGAAAAACTGTTTTTT. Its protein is CASSATGFDEKLFF.

The CDR3 DNA reads TGTGCCAGCAGCTTTAATCGCAGGATTAATCAGCCCCAGCATTTT. Translation gives CASSFNRRINQPQHF. The J gene is TRBJ1-5, the V gene TRBV5-8; the D is unclear. Trimming took off 2 bases at V and 4 bases at J, with 13 bases between the two ends. Germline CDR1 is SGHTS and CDR2 is YDEGEE. CDR3 size: 15 residues.

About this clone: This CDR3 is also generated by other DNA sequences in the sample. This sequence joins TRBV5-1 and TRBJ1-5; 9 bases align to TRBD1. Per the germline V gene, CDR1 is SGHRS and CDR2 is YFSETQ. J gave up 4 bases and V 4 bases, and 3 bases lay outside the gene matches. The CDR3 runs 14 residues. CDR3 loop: CASSPGTGNQPQHF. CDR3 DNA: TGCGCCAGCAGCCCAGGGACAGGGAATCAGCCCCAGCATTTT.